This T cell receptor beta chain was profiled in a study of blood T cell repertoires in COVID-19. Study background: Samples of COVID-19 (acute and convalescent) were obtained from the United States, Italy and Spain. PBMCs, B-cell-depleted T cells, or T cells were the source of the cDNA or gDNA that made up the material.

Authors' methods: Amplifying reference gene primers gave estimates of nucleated cell counts. Repertoires were generated with immunoSEQ multiplex PCR, while TCRdb's copy carries only in-frame clones and drops some. V and J calls and clone size are copied from that table; D and trimming were computed from the DNA. This sample has some 150,000 clones, with about four fifths found just once. Source material: peripheral blood. This receptor was identified in a human donor with acute or convalescent COVID-19. The donor label of this sample is uncertain.

This CDR3 reads CASSVGQGANNEQFF. Here the CDR3 DNA reads TGTGCCAGCAGCGTAGGACAGGGGGCTAACAATGAGCAGTTCTTC. This chain links TRBV9 with TRBJ2-1; TRBD1 matches at 10 bases. V shed 0 bases and J 5 bases; nucleotides not matched to a gene: 2. The length of the CDR3 is 15 residues. The germline gives CDR1 SGDLS, CDR2 YYNGEE.